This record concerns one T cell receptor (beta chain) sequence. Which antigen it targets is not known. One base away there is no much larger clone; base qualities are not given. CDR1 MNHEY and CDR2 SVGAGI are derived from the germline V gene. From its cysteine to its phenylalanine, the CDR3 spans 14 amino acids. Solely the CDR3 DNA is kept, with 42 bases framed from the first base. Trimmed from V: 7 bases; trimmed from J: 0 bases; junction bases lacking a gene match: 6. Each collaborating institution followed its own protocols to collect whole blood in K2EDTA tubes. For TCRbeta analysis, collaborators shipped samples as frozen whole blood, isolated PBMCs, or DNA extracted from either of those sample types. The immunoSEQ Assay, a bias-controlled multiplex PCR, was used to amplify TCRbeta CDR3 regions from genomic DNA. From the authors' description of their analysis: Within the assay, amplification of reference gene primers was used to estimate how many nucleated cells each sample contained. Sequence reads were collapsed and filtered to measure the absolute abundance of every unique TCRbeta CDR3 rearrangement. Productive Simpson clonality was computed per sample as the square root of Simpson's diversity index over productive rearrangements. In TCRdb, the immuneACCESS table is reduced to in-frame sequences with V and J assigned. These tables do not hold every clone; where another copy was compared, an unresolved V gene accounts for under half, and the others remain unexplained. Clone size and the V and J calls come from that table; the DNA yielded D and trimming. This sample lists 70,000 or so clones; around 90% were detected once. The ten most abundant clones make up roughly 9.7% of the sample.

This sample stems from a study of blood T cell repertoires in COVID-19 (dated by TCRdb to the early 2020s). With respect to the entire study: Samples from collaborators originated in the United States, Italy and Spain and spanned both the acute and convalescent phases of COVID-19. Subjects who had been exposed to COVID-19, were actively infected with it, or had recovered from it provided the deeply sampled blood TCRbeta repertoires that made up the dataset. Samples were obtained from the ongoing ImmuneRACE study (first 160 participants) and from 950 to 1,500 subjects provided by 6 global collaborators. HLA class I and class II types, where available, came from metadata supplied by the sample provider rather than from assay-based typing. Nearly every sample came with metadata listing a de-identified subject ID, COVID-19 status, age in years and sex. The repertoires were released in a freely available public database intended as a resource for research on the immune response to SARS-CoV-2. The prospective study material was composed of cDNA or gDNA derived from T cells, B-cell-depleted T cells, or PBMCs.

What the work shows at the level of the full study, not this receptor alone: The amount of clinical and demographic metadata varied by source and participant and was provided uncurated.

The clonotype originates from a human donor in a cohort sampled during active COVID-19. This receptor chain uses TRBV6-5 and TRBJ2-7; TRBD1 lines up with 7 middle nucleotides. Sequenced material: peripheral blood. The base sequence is TGTGCCAGCAAAGGACAGGATTACTCCTACGAGCAGTACTTC. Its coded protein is CASKGQDYSYEQYF.